This passage covers 20 T cell receptor beta chains from one sample sequenced in a study of shared clonotypes between healthy human individuals. Naive CD8 cells lacked CD45RO, underwent positive selection for CCR7 and left out terminally differentiated effector memory CD45RA+ cells. The table came from immunoSEQ multiplex PCR; TCRdb's copy has only in-frame clones and leaves some out. Here the sample spans 600,000 or so clones, 98% being singletons. Sequencing used naive CD8+ T cells sorted from blood. The receptors stem from a man aged 25 to 40 in good health.

The chain has TRBV4-1 and TRBJ2-7; D may match TRBD1 or TRBD2 (5 bases each). The length of the CDR3 is 13 residues. V gave up 4 bases and J gave up 4 bases, with 11 bases separating them. Per germline, CDR1 MGHRA and CDR2 YSYEKL. The CDR3 coding sequence is TGCGCCAGCAGCCCGGGGCGTGGATACGAGCAGTACTTC. It encodes CASSPGRGYEQYF.

The rearrangement links TRBV2 to TRBJ2-1; D unclear. The germline gives CDR1 SNHLY, CDR2 FYNNEI. The CDR3 sequence is 10 residues long. Trimming pared 10 bases from V and 7 bases from J, leaving 8 bases between. CDR3 sequence (DNA): TGTGCCACCCTAGGGAATGAGCAGTTCTTC. It translates to CATLGNEQFF.

The chain recombines TRBV7-6 with TRBJ2-2, with D unresolved. Trimming took 5 bases from V and 4 from J, leaving 11 bases between them. The CDR3 sequence is 14 residues long. Germline V CDR1 and CDR2: SGHVS, FNYEAQ. The CDR3 coding sequence is TGTGCCAGCAGCCCAACCGGACCCACCGGGGAGCTGTTTTTT. It yields the protein CASSPTGPTGELFF.

The rearrangement links TRBV11-2 to TRBJ2-5, with D maybe TRBD1 (5 bases). V was pared by 3 bases and J by 3 bases, with 14 bases between. The CDR3 length is 15 residues. Looked up from germline, CDR1 is SGHAT and CDR2 is FQNNGV. This CDR3 reads CASSFRQGQEETQYF. CDR3 DNA sequence: TGTGCCAGCAGCTTCAGGCAGGGCCAAGAAGAGACCCAGTACTTC.

The rearrangement links TRBV29-1 to TRBJ1-1; no clear D gene. The V gene's germline CDR1 is SQVTM and CDR2 ANQGSEA. Deletions cut 7 bases from V and 0 bases from J, with 9 bases between. The CDR3 runs 12 residues. CDR3 DNA: TGCAGCGGCCTCTGGATGAACACTGAAGCTTTCTTT. This codes for CSGLWMNTEAFF.

The chain recombines TRBV9 with TRBJ1-2; D unclear. V lost 3 bases and J 6 bases, leaving 12 bases between the germline ends. The CDR3 runs 13 residues. Looked up from germline, CDR1 is SGDLS and CDR2 is YYNGEE. In DNA form, the CDR3 reads TGTGCCAGCAGCGGACGGGAGGCAGATGGCTACACCTTC. Its protein is CASSGREADGYTF. The full variable domain, completed using reference TRBV9 and TRBJ1-2, is DSGVTQTPKHLITATGQRVTLRCSPRSGDLSVYWYQQSLDQGLQFLIQYYNGEERAKGNILERFSAQQFPDLHSELNLSSLELGDSALYFCASSGREADGYTFGSGTRLTVV.

This clone came up a few times. DNA of the CDR3: TGTGCCAGCACTTTCCCCCTCCCGGGGCACGAGCAGTACTTC. Translated: CASTFPLPGHEQYF. The chain carries TRBV28 and TRBJ2-7; D possibly uses TRBD1 or TRBD2 (5 bases each). Trimming shortened V by 7 bases and J by 5 bases, and 18 bases separated the two germline ends. The CDR3 contains 14 residues. The germline V gene has CDR1 MDHEN and CDR2 SYDVKM.

In this sample, this clone turned up once. This chain uses TRBV7-9 with TRBJ2-5; 7 bases align to TRBD2. The CDR3 runs to 14 residues. Germline CDR1 and CDR2: SEHNR and FQNEAQ (reference sequence). V lost 2 bases to trimming and J lost 1 base; unmatched junction nucleotides: 1. CDR3 bases: TGTGCCAGCAGCTTATCTAGCGGCCAAGAGACCCAGTACTTC. As protein: CASSLSSGQETQYF.

The chain employs TRBV7-2 and TRBJ1-4; D is uncertain. The V gene's germline CDR1 is SGHTA and CDR2 FQGNSA. The germline V and J ends were trimmed by 4 bases and 7 bases, with 19 bases remaining between them. The CDR3 is made up of 16 amino acids. CDR3: CASSSYLETGGEKLFF. The DNA for the CDR3 is TGTGCCAGCAGCTCATACCTTGAGACCGGAGGTGAAAAACTGTTTTTT.

The V and J genes are TRBV19 and TRBJ2-3, with D hard to call. CDR3 length: 13 residues. Per the germline V gene, CDR1 is LNHDA and CDR2 is SQIVND (reference sequence). V was pared by 5 bases and J by 2 bases, with 8 bases between. The CDR3 loop is CASSQFNTDTQYF. The CDR3 region has the DNA TGTGCCAGTAGTCAATTTAACACAGATACGCAGTATTTT.

The chain is built from TRBV25-1 and TRBJ2-7; D unresolved. Per germline, CDR1 MGHDK and CDR2 SYGVNS. The CDR3 is 11 residues long. V was trimmed by 5 bases and J by 1 base, leaving 3 bases between them. CDR3 nucleotides: TGTGCCAGCAGTCAGTCCTACGAGCAGTACTTC. Translating gives CASSQSYEQYF.

This chain links TRBV5-6 with TRBJ2-7; unclear D gene. CDR1 is SGHDT, CDR2 YYEEEE, per germline. V gave up 3 bases and J gave up 2 bases, with 12 bases separating them. The CDR3 covers 14 residues. This chain's CDR3 is CASSSLLRAYEQYF. As DNA, the CDR3 is TGTGCCAGCAGCTCCCTATTGAGAGCCTACGAGCAGTACTTC.

V gene TRBV9 combines with J gene TRBJ2-5; 7 bases fit TRBD1. From germline, CDR1 is SGDLS and CDR2 YYNGEE. J gave up 3 bases and V 1 base, and 3 bases lay outside the gene matches. The CDR3 is made up of 14 amino acids. The chain's CDR3 is CASSVRGGKETQYF. The CDR3 region has the DNA TGTGCCAGCAGCGTACGAGGGGGCAAAGAGACCCAGTACTTC.

The sample holds one count of this clone. The rearrangement uses TRBV5-1 and TRBJ2-1, with 10 bases that match TRBD2. J lost 2 bases, V lost 0 bases, and 2 bases had no gene match. Germline V gene lookup returns CDR1 SGHRS and CDR2 YFSETQ. The CDR3 length is 16 residues. The CDR3 DNA is TGCGCCAGCAGCTTGGCTCTAGCGGGAGCCTACAATGAGCAGTTCTTC. This sequence encodes CASSLALAGAYNEQFF. The full variable domain, in which reference TRBV5-1 and TRBJ2-1 provide the parts outside the CDR3, is KAGVTQTPRYLIKTRGQQVTLSCSPISGHRSVSWYQQTPGQGLQFLFEYFSETQRNKGNFPGRFSGRQFSNSRSEMNVSTLELGDSALYLCASSLALAGAYNEQFFGPGTRLTVL.

The chain employs TRBV29-1 and TRBJ2-1; tentative D call: TRBD2 (6 bases). V lost 3 bases and J lost 7, with 19 bases in between. CDR3 size: 15 residues. Germline CDR1 is SQVTM and CDR2 is ANQGSEA. The CDR3 DNA follows: TGCAGCGTTGATTGGGGCGTCGGGAGAATTAATGAGCAGTTCTTC. This sequence encodes CSVDWGVGRINEQFF.

V and J are TRBV7-2 and TRBJ2-7, with D possibly matching TRBD2 (6 bases). The CDR3 totals 15 residues. Germline loops: CDR1 SGHTA, CDR2 FQGNSA. Between the trimmed V and J ends, which lost 1 base and 2 bases, there was a span of 12 bases. The CDR3 region is CASSLVDSGAYEQYF. The CDR3, as DNA: TGTGCCAGCAGCTTAGTTGATAGCGGTGCCTACGAGCAGTACTTC.

The gene calls are TRBV6-5 and TRBJ2-7; D remains ambiguous. Trimming stripped 2 bases from V and 6 bases from J, with 5 bases between. The CDR3 runs 11 residues. Per germline, CDR1 MNHEY and CDR2 SVGAGI. The CDR3 DNA reads TGTGCCAGCAGTTACCGGACCGAGCAGTACTTC. Amino acid sequence: CASSYRTEQYF.

This chain connects TRBV11-2 to TRBJ2-3; D not resolved. Deletions cut 1 base from V and 4 bases from J, with 6 bases between. CDR3 length: 13 residues. Germline CDR1 and CDR2: SGHAT and FQNNGV. CDR3 residues: CASSLGGADTQYF. CDR3 in DNA: TGTGCCAGCAGCTTAGGTGGCGCAGATACGCAGTATTTT.

This clone showed up just once. The CDR3 reads CASRTGTGTHEQYF. CDR3 DNA sequence: TGTGCCAGCAGGACCGGGACAGGGACCCACGAGCAGTACTTC. The rearrangement links TRBV11-2 to TRBJ2-7; 9 positions match TRBD1. V lost 6 bases to trimming and J lost 5 bases; unmatched junction nucleotides: 8. This CDR3 is 14 amino acids long. Per germline, CDR1 SGHAT and CDR2 FQNNGV.

This chain uses TRBV11-2 with TRBJ2-1; 10 nucleotides match TRBD2. Germline V gives CDR1 SGHAT, CDR2 FQNNGV. Trimming cost V 4 bases and J 4 bases; bases outside gene matches: 16. This CDR3 comprises 19 residues. CDR3 sequence: CASSSGTSEALEGYNEQFF. The CDR3 nucleotides read TGTGCCAGCAGCTCAGGGACTAGCGAGGCCCTTGAGGGGTACAATGAGCAGTTCTTC.